The T cell receptor (beta chain) described here comes from a study of T cell responses to AZD1222 COVID-19 vaccine. General study points: There were mostly white British donors and more females than males, and clonal diversity was possibly underestimated.

TCRdb's table, derived via immunoSEQ multiplex PCR, lists solely in-frame clones and lacks some. This table holds about 100,000 clones, 85% to 90% found once. A note on this clone: The antigen is undetermined.

Germline V lookup: CDR1 MNHEY, CDR2 SMNVEV (reference sequence). The ends lost 2 bases at V and 5 bases at J; junction bases unmatched: 2. This CDR3 is 13 amino acids long. The specimen comprised peripheral blood, sampled on day 0 of AZD1222 vaccination. This sequence originates from an adult in good health. The V gene is TRBV27, the J gene TRBJ2-7; TRBD1 agrees at 8 bases. CDR3 DNA sequence: TGTGCCAGCAGTTTAAGGACAGGGAACGAGCAGTACTTC. This encodes CASSLRTGNEQYF.